The 22 T cell receptor beta chains below come from one sample, sequenced in a study of CD8 T cells in Susac syndrome (dated by TCRdb to the late 2010s). Libraries were built with the immunoSEQ multiplex PCR assay. RNA was extracted using the RNeasy kit, and roughly 0.45 to 1 microgram was reverse transcribed with random hexamers. TCRdb trimmed the raw reads at Q25, called clones with MiXCR and kept productive beta chains. Each record represents a unique CDR3 protein, reported with the most common genes and DNA among its rows. Across this sample there are some 120,000 distinct CDR3 sequences, with approximately 95% seen only once. The ten largest clones add up to approximately 0.31% of the sample. Specimen: CD8+ T cells from PBMCs. These TCRs come from a human donor with multiple sclerosis.

The CDR3 DNA follows: TGTGCCAGCAGTGCCCTCTCGGGGATGGGTACAGATACGCAGTATTTT. This translates into CASSALSGMGTDTQYF. This sequence joins TRBV6-2 or TRBV6-3 and TRBJ2-3; TRBD2 is a possible D gene (5 bases). Germline V gives CDR1 MNHEY, CDR2 SVGEGT. The CDR3 length is 16 residues. Trimming stripped 5 bases from V and 3 bases from J, with 18 bases between.

CDR3 in amino acids: CSARVPGWEVFGETQYF. As DNA, the CDR3 is TGCAGTGCTAGAGTCCCAGGGTGGGAAGTATTCGGAGAGACCCAGTACTTC. The chain links TRBV20-1 to TRBJ2-5; maybe TRBD1 (5 bases). The V end lost 1 base, the J end lost 4 bases, and 22 bases lay between the germline ends. The CDR3 runs to 17 residues. Germline V gene sequence: CDR1 DFQATT, CDR2 SNEGSKA (reference sequence).

The chain employs TRBV3-1 and TRBJ2-7, with TRBD2 matching 12 bases. Losses at the gene ends were 4 bases for V and 4 bases for J; bases not matched to a gene: 8. Germline V gene lookup returns CDR1 LGHDT and CDR2 YNNKEL (reference sequence). This CDR3 region has 16 residues. The CDR3 protein is CASSRPTSGSLYEQYV. DNA of the CDR3: TGTGCCAGCAGCCGGCCGACTAGCGGGAGCTTATACGAGCAGTACGTC.

The V call is TRBV5-1, the J call TRBJ2-3, with 7 bases that match TRBD1. This CDR3 spans 14 amino acids. Germline-derived CDR1 and CDR2 are SGHRS and YFSETQ. J gave up 4 bases and V 7 bases, and 9 bases lay outside the gene matches. CDR3 sequence reads: CASQNRGQADTQYF. The CDR3 bases are TGCGCCAGCCAAAATAGGGGGCAGGCAGATACGCAGTATTTT. Filled out from reference TRBV5-1 and TRBJ2-3, the complete variable domain reads KAGVTQTPRYLIKTRGQQVTLSCSPISGHRSVSWYQQTPGQGLQFLFEYFSETQRNKGNFPGRFSGRQFSNSRSEMNVSTLELGDSALYLCASQNRGQADTQYFGPGTRLTVL.

This clonotype was picked up one time. This rearrangement joins TRBV6-4 to TRBJ1-2; tentatively, D is TRBD1 (5 bases). Between the trimmed V and J ends, which lost 5 bases and 2 bases, there was a span of 15 bases. Germline CDR1 and CDR2: MRHNA and SNTAGT. This CDR3 is 15 amino acids long. The CDR3 DNA is TGTGCCAGCAGTCCCGGACAAAGAGGAAACTATGGCTACACCTTC. Translated: CASSPGQRGNYGYTF.

The chain links TRBV6-5 to TRBJ1-2, with no clear D. This CDR3 comprises 15 residues. Germline lookup yields CDR1 MNHEY and CDR2 SVGAGI. V was cut by 6 bases and J by 8 bases, with 22 bases left in between. CDR3 residues: CASSRLRSQEQGYTF. The DNA for the CDR3 is TGTGCCAGCAGCCGACTACGTTCGCAGGAGCAGGGCTACACCTTC.

The chain employs TRBV7-6 and TRBJ1-1; no definite D call. This CDR3 has 14 amino acids. Germline CDR1 SGHVS, CDR2 FNYEAQ. Trimming removed 5 bases from V and 0 bases from J, with 10 bases in between. CDR3 in DNA: TGTGCCAGCAGCCCCCTTTACTTGAACACTGAAGCTTTCTTT. It yields the protein CASSPLYLNTEAFF.

The chain combines TRBV6-1 with TRBJ2-7; TRBD1 matches 7 bases. The CDR3 sequence is 15 residues long. The V gene's germline CDR1 is MNHNS and CDR2 SASEGT. The V and J ends lost 9 bases and 3 bases, in that order; junction bases with no gene match: 14. CDR3 coding DNA: TGTGCCAGTAAATGGGAGATAGGGGACAGCTACGAGCAGTACGTC. Translation gives CASKWEIGDSYEQYV.

This chain links TRBV9 with TRBJ1-2; TRBD1 aligns across 8 bases. The CDR3 runs to 13 residues. J gave up 4 bases and V 1 base, and 0 bases lay outside the gene matches. CDR1 and CDR2 from the germline V gene are SGDLS and YYNGEE. DNA of the CDR3: TGTGCCAGCAGCGTACAGGGGGCCTATGGCTACACCTTC. It encodes CASSVQGAYGYTF.

DNA for the CDR3: TGTGCCAGTAGTAAGGGGACAGGGGGTGGAAATGAGCAGTTCTTC. It yields the protein CASSKGTGGGNEQFF. This sequence joins TRBV19 and TRBJ2-1, with 11 bases aligning to TRBD1. Trimming removed 4 bases from V and 7 bases from J; junction bases left unmatched: 6. Germline V CDR1 and CDR2: LNHDA, SQIVND (reference sequence). CDR3 length: 15 residues.

V gene TRBV28 combines with J gene TRBJ1-1; D gene ambiguous. Per germline, CDR1 MDHEN and CDR2 SYDVKM. The V gene lost 1 base and the J gene lost 0 bases, with 9 bases spanning the gap. The CDR3 extends over 15 amino acids. The CDR3 coding sequence is TGTGCCAGCAGTTTATCTCGGGGATTGAACACTGAAGCTTTCTTT. This gives the protein CASSLSRGLNTEAFF.

The genes are TRBV19 and TRBJ2-1; 14 positions agree with TRBD2. V was clipped by 6 bases and J by 0 bases; unmatched bases: 4. CDR1 and CDR2 from the germline V gene are LNHDA and SQIVND (reference sequence). There are 17 residues in the CDR3. CDR3 protein: CASSPGLAGDSYNEQFF. The CDR3 nucleotides read TGTGCCAGTAGCCCGGGACTAGCGGGAGACTCCTACAATGAGCAGTTCTTC. The whole variable domain, remainder taken from reference TRBV19 and TRBJ2-1, is DGGITQSPKYLFRKEGQNVTLSCEQNLNHDAMYWYRQDPGQGLRLIYYSQIVNDFQKGDIAEGYSVSREKKESFPLTVTSAQKNPTAFYLCASSPGLAGDSYNEQFFGPGTRLTVL.

This chain connects TRBV7-2 to TRBJ2-7, with D hard to call. The germline V and J ends were trimmed by 5 bases and 0 bases, with 8 bases remaining between them. Germline values: CDR1 SGHTA, CDR2 FQGNSA. This CDR3 has 13 amino acids. The chain's CDR3 is CASSRGGSYEQYF. Written as DNA, the CDR3 is TGTGCCAGCAGCCGAGGCGGCTCCTACGAGCAGTACTTC.

The chain employs TRBV3-1 and TRBJ2-7; D gene ambiguous. V lost 4 bases, J lost 1 base, and 8 bases lay in between. The germline V gene has CDR1 LGHDT and CDR2 YNNKEL (reference sequence). This CDR3 region has 13 residues. CDR3 loop: CASSLAGSYEQYV. The CDR3 region has the DNA TGTGCCAGCAGCCTAGCCGGGTCCTACGAGCAGTACGTC.

The chain couples TRBV12-3 or TRBV12-4 to TRBJ2-7; a weak D match, TRBD2 (6 bases). The CDR3 length is 12 residues. V was pared by 6 bases and J by 5 bases, with 11 bases between. CDR3 bases: TGTGCCAGCAGCCTCGGGGGAGACGAGCAGTACGTC. It is translated as CASSLGGDEQYV.

This clonotype occurred once. The chain joins TRBV11-2 to TRBJ1-1; no reliable D call. This CDR3 has 15 residues. Germline lookup yields CDR1 SGHAT and CDR2 FQNNGV. The V gene lost 5 bases and the J gene lost 1 base, with 14 bases spanning the gap. In DNA, the CDR3 is TGTGCCAGCAGCCCCACCTCATCGGAGAACACTGAAGCTTTCTTT. Protein sequence: CASSPTSSENTEAFF.

This clonotype is a singleton in its sample. V and J are TRBV6-6 and TRBJ2-3; 8 bases map to TRBD2. J was trimmed by 1 base and V by 2 bases; bases with no gene match: 2. Germline V gene lookup returns CDR1 MNHNY and CDR2 SVGAGI (reference sequence). CDR3 size: 15 residues. CDR3 sequence (DNA): TGTGCCAGCAGTTACCTTAGCGGGGGCACAGATACGCAGTATTTT. Its protein is CASSYLSGGTDTQYF.

V is TRBV15 and J is TRBJ2-7; 9 nucleotides match TRBD1. Trimming at V came to 3 bases and at J to 1 base, leaving 4 bases not matched to a gene. Germline CDR1 LNHNV, CDR2 YYDKDF (reference sequence). The CDR3 extends over 15 amino acids. CDR3 DNA sequence: TGTGCCACCAGCAGGACCGGGACAGGGTCCTACGAGCAGTACTTC. Residues: CATSRTGTGSYEQYF. The entire variable domain, with the rest obtained from reference TRBV15 and TRBJ2-7, is as follows: DAMVIQNPRYQVTQFGKPVTLSCSQTLNHNVMYWYQQKSSQAPKLLFHYYDKDFNNEADTPDNFQSRRPNTSFCFLDIRSPGLGDTAMYLCATSRTGTGSYEQYFGPGTRLTVT.

The chain uses TRBV4-1 and TRBJ1-5; unclear D gene. The CDR3 has 13 amino acids. Germline V gives CDR1 MGHRA, CDR2 YSYEKL. Trimming cost V 2 bases and J 2 bases, with 4 bases left between them. The CDR3 DNA follows: TGCGCCAGCAGCCAATCTCGCAATCAGCCCCAGCATTTT. This gives the protein CASSQSRNQPQHF.

The chain uses TRBV12-3 or TRBV12-4 and TRBJ2-3; D possibly matches TRBD1 or TRBD2 (5 bases each). V lost 4 bases, J lost 0 bases, and 11 bases lay in between. The CDR3 consists of 15 residues. CDR3 coding DNA: TGTGCCAGCAGTTCCGACCGGGACAGCACAGATACGCAGTATTTT. Translated: CASSSDRDSTDTQYF.

The chain has TRBV5-1 and TRBJ2-5; possibly TRBD2 for D (6 bases). The CDR3 covers 14 residues. The germline V gene has CDR1 SGHRS and CDR2 YFSETQ. V was trimmed by 4 bases and J by 2 bases, leaving 12 bases between them. This CDR3 is CASSRGLGQETQYF. The CDR3 DNA follows: TGCGCCAGCAGCCGGGGACTGGGACAAGAGACCCAGTACTTC.

The V gene is TRBV9, the J gene TRBJ1-2; TRBD1 matches at 7 bases. This CDR3 has 14 residues. Germline loops: CDR1 SGDLS, CDR2 YYNGEE. V lost 1 base, J lost 5 bases, and 5 bases stayed unmatched. The CDR3 nucleotides are TGTGCCAGCAGCGTAAGCCAGGGGGAATATGGCTACACCTTC. Protein: CASSVSQGEYGYTF.